The clone carrying this T cell receptor (beta chain) was recorded only once. The sample originates from a study of blood T cell repertoires in COVID-19. Sequencing used immunoSEQ multiplex PCR; TCRdb keeps in-frame clones, though not all of them. This repertoire shows more than 200,000 clones, 86% found once; its top ten account for roughly 12%. The CDR3 is made up of 16 amino acids. The ends were cut back, 2 bases at V and 0 bases at J, with 14 bases in the middle. In germline, CDR1 is MNHEY, CDR2 SVGAGI. This rearrangement joins TRBV6-5 to TRBJ2-7; the D gene is possibly TRBD1 (6 bases). The source material was peripheral blood. This TCR came from a man aged 50-59 years with COVID-19, enrolled during active disease. The CDR3 DNA reads TGTGCCAGCAGTTACCGGTGGACAGCCAACTCCTACGAGCAGTACTTC. It yields the protein CASSYRWTANSYEQYF.